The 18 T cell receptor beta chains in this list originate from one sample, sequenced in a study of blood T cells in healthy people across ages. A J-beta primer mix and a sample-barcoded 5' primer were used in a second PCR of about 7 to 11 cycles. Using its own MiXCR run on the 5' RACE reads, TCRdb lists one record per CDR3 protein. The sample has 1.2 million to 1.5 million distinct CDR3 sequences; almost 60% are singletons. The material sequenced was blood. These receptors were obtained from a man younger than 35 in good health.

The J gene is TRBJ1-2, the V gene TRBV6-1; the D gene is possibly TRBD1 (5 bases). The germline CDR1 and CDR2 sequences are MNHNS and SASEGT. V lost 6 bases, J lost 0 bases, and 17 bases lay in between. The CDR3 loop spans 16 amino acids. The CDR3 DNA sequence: TGTGCCAGCAGCGATTCAGGGTTGGCCCCTAACTATGGCTACACCTTC. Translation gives CASSDSGLAPNYGYTF.

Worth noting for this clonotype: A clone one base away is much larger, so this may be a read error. The CDR3 is CASSLARGSYEQFF. The CDR3 DNA reads as TGCGCCAGCAGCTTAGCCAGGGGGTCCTACGAGCAGTTCTTC. The chain links TRBV5-1 to TRBJ2-7, with 7 positions matching TRBD1. The better agreement between TRBJ2-1 and the DNA end casts doubt on the J call. From germline, CDR1 is SGHRS and CDR2 YFSETQ. This CDR3 has 14 residues.

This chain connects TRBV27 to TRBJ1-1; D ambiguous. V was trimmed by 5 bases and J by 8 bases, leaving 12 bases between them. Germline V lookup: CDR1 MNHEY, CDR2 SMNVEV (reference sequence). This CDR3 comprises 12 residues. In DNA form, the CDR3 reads TGTGCCAGCAGTCGGACGGCCGAAGAAGCTTTCTTT. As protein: CASSRTAEEAFF.

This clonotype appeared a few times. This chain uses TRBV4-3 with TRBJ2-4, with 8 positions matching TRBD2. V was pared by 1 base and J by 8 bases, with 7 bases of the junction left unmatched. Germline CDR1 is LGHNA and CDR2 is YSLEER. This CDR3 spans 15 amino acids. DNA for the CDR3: TGCGCCAGCAGCCAAGCGGGGGGGGAAAGGGACATTCAGTACTTC. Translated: CASSQAGGERDIQYF.

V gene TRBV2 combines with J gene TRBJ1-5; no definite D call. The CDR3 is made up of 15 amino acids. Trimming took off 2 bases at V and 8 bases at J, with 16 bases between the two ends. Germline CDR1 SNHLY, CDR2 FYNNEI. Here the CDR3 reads CASSELLPTPEPQHF. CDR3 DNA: TGTGCCAGCAGTGAACTTCTTCCCACCCCAGAGCCCCAGCATTTT.

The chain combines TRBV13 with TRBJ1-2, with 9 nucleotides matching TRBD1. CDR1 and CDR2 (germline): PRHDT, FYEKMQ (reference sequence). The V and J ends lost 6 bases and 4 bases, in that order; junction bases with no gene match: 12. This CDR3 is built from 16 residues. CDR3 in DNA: TGTGCCAGCAGTGGACAGGGGTCTGTCTATCTCTATGGCTACACCTTC. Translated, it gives CASSGQGSVYLYGYTF.

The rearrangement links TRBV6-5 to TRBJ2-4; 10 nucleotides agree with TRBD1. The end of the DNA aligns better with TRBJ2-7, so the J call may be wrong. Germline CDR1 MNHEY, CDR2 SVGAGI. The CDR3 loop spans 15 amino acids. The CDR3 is CASRTGQGFSYEQYF. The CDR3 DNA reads TGTGCCAGCAGGACGGGACAGGGGTTTTCCTACGAGCAGTACTTC.

The CDR3 loop reads CASGFSTGGQETQYF. The CDR3 nucleotides read TGTGCCAGCGGATTTTCGACAGGGGGACAGGAGACCCAGTACTTC. The chain uses TRBV12-3 or TRBV12-4 and TRBJ2-5, with 9 bases identical to TRBD1. The CDR3 totals 15 residues. Losses at the gene ends were 8 bases for V and 5 bases for J; bases not matched to a gene: 12.

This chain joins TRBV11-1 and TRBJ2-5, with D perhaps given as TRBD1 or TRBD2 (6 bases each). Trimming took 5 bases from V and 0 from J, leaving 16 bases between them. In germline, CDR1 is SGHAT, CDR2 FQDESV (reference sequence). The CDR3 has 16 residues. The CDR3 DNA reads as TGTGCCAGCAGCCCCTCGGGGGCCAGCTACCAAGAGACCCAGTACTTC. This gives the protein CASSPSGASYQETQYF.

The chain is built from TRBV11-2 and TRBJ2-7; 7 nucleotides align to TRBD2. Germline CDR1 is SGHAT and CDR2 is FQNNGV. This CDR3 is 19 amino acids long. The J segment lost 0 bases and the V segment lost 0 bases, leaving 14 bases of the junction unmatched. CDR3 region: CASSLDGWEGNGLSYEQYF. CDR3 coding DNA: TGTGCCAGCAGCTTAGACGGCTGGGAGGGTAACGGCCTCTCCTACGAGCAGTACTTC.

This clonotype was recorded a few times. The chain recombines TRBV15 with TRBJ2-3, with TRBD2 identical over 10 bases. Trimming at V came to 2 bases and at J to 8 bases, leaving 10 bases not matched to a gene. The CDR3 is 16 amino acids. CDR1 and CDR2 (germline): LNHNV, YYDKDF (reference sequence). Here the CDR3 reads CATSRSLAGESPTQYF. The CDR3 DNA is TGTGCCACCAGCAGATCGCTAGCGGGGGAATCACCTACGCAGTATTTT.

CDR3 bases: TGTGCCAGCAGCCATGGGGCAGACTATGGCTACACCTTC. As protein: CASSHGADYGYTF. The chain employs TRBV4-2 and TRBJ1-2, with D possibly being TRBD1 (5 bases). Germline V CDR1 and CDR2: LGHNA, YNFKEQ. CDR3 size: 13 residues. V lost 3 bases to trimming and J lost 3 bases, with 8 bases between them.

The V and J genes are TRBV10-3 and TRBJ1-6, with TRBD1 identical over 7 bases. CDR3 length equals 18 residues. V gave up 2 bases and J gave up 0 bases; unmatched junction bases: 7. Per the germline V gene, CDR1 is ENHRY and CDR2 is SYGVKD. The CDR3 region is CAISEGQTGSSYNSPLHF. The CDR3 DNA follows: TGTGCCATCAGTGAGGGCCAGACAGGGAGCTCCTATAATTCACCCCTCCACTTT.

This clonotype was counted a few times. This chain's CDR3 is CASSQNPGGQNIQYF. In DNA, the CDR3 is TGTGCCAGCAGCCAGAACCCGGGAGGACAAAACATTCAGTACTTC. The chain combines TRBV4-2 with TRBJ2-4; 7 nucleotides agree with TRBD2. CDR3 length: 15 amino acids. Germline V gene data show CDR1 as LGHNA and CDR2 as YNFKEQ. Trimming at V came to 3 bases and at J to 5 bases, leaving 7 bases not matched to a gene.

The CDR3 is CASSYSLDTQYF. CDR3 DNA: TGTGCCAGCAGTTACTCTTTGGATACGCAGTATTTT. The chain links TRBV6-2 or TRBV6-3 to TRBJ2-3; D is ambiguous. The CDR3 has 12 amino acids. V lost 0 bases to trimming and J lost 6 bases, with 4 bases between them. CDR1 and CDR2 (germline): MNHEY, SVGEGT.

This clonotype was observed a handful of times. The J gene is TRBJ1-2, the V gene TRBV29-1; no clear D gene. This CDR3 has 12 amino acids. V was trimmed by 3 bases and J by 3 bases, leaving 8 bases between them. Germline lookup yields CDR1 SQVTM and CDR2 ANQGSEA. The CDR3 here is CSVDAAYYGYTF. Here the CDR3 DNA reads TGCAGCGTTGATGCAGCGTACTATGGCTACACCTTC.

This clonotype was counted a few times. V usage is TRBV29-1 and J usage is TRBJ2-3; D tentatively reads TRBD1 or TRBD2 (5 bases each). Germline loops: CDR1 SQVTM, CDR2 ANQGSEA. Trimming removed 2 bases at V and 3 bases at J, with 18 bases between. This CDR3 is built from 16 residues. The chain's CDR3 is CSVELHGTPGTDTQYF. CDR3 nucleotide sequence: TGCAGCGTTGAACTGCACGGGACCCCCGGGACAGATACGCAGTATTTT.

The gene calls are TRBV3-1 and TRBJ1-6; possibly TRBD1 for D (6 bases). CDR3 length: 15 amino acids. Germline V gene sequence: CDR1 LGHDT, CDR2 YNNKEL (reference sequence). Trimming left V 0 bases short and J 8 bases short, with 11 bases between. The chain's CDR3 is CASSQEQGGDSPLHF. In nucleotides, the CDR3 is TGTGCCAGCAGCCAAGAACAGGGCGGCGATTCACCCCTCCACTTT.